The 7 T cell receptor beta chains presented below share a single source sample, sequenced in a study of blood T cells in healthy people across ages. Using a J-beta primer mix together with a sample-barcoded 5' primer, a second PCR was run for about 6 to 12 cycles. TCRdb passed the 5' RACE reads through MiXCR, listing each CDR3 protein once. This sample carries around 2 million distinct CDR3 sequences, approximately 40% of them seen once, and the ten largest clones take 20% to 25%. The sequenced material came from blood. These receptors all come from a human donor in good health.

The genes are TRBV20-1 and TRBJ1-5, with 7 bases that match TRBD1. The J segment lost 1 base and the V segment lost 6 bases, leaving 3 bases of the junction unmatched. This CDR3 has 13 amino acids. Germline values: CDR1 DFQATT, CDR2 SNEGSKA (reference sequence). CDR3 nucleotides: TGCAGTGCCCCGACAGGGAGCAATCAGCCCCAGCATTTT. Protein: CSAPTGSNQPQHF.

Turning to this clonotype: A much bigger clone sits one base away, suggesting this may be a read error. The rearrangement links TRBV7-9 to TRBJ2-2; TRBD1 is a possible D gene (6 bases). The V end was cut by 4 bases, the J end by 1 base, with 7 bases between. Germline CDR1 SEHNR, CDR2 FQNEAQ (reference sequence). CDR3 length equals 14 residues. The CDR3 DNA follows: TGTGCCAGCAGCTCGACAGGGAACACCGGGGAGCTGTTTTTT. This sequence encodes CASSSTGNTGELFF.

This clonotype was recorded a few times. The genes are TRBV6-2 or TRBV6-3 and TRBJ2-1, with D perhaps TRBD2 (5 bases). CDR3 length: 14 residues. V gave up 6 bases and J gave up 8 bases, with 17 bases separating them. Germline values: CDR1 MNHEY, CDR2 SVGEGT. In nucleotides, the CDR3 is TGTGCCAGCAGGGTTGCTCTAGCTGGTTATGAGCAGTTCTTC. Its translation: CASRVALAGYEQFF.

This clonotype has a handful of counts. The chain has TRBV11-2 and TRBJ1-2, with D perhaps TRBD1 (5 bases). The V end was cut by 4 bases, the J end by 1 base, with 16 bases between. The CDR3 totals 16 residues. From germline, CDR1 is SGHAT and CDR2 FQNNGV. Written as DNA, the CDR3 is TGTGCCAGCAGCTCCCCCCCGCAGGGAGGTAACTATGGCTACACCTTC. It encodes CASSSPPQGGNYGYTF.

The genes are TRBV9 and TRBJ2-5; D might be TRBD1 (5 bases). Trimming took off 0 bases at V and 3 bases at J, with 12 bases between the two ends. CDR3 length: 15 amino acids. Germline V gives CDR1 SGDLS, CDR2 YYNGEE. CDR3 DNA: TGTGCCAGCAGCGTAGGATCAGGGCCAAAAGAGACCCAGTACTTC. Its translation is CASSVGSGPKETQYF.

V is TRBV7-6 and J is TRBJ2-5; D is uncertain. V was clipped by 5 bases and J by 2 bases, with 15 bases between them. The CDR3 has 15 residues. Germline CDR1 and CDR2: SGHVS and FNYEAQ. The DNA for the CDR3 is TGTGCCAGCAGCCCCCTCAGTACCTCACAAGAGACCCAGTACTTC. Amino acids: CASSPLSTSQETQYF.

The CDR3 sequence is CASSADRGNGYTF. CDR3 nucleotides: TGTGCCAGCAGCGCGGACAGGGGAAATGGCTACACCTTC. V usage is TRBV9 and J usage is TRBJ1-2, with 9 bases matching TRBD1. Germline-derived CDR1 and CDR2 are SGDLS and YYNGEE. V was pared by 3 bases and J by 6 bases, with 3 bases of the junction left unmatched. The CDR3 covers 13 residues.